The T cell receptor (beta chain) under discussion was sequenced for a study of blood T cell repertoires in COVID-19. The CDR3 length is 17 residues. Unmatched junction bases numbered 7, after V lost 4 bases and J lost 3 bases. Per germline, CDR1 LNHDA and CDR2 SQIVND (reference sequence). Assay: immunoSEQ multiplex PCR; the TCRdb copy retains only in-frame clones and omits some. The sample lists roughly 100,000 clones, about four fifths occurring once. The V and J genes are TRBV19 and TRBJ2-3, with 13 bases aligning to TRBD2. Sequenced material: peripheral blood. This sequence was found in a man aged 35-49 years with active or convalescent COVID-19. CDR3 loop: CASSSRLAGGRTDTQYF. CDR3 bases: TGTGCCAGTAGTAGCAGACTAGCGGGGGGTCGGACAGATACGCAGTATTTT. Variable domain in full (rest from reference TRBV19 and TRBJ2-3): DGGITQSPKYLFRKEGQNVTLSCEQNLNHDAMYWYRQDPGQGLRLIYYSQIVNDFQKGDIAEGYSVSREKKESFPLTVTSAQKNPTAFYLCASSSRLAGGRTDTQYFGPGTRLTVL.